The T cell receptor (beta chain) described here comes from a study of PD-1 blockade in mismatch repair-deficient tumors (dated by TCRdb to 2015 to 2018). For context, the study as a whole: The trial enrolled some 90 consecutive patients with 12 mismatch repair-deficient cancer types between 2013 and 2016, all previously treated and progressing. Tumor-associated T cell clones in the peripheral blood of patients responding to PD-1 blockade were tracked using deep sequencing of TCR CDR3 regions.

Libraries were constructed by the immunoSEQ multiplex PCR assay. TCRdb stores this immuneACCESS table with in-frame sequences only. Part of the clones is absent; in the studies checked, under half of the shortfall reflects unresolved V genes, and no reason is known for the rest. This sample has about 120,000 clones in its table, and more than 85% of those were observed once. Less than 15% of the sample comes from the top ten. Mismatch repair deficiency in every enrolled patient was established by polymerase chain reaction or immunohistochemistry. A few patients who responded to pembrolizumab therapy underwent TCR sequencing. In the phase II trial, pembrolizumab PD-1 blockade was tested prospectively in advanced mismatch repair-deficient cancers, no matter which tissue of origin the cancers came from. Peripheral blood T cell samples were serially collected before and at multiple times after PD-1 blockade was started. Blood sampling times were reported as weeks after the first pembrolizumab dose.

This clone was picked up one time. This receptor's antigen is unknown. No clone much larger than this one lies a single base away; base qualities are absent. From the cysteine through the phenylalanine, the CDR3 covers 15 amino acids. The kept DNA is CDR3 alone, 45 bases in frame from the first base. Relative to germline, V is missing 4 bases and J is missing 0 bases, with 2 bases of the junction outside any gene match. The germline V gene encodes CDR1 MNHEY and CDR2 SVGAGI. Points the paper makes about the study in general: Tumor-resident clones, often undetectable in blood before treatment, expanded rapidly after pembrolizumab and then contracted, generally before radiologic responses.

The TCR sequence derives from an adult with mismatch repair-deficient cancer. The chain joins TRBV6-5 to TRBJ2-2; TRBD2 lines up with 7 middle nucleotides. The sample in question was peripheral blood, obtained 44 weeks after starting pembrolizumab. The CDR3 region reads CASSSGLANTGELFF. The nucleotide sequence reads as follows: TGTGCCAGCAGTTCCGGACTAGCGAACACCGGGGAGCTGTTTTTT.